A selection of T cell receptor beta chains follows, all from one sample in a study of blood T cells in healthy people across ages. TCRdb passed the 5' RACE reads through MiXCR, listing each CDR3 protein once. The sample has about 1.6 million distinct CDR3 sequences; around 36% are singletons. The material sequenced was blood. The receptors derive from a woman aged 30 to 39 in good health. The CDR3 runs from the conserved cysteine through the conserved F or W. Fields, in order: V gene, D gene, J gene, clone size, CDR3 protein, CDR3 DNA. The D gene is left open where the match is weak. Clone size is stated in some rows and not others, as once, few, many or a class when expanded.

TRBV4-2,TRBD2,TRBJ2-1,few,CASSQDILASGSFYEQFF,TGTGCCAGCAGCCAAGATATATTGGCTAGCGGGAGTTTTTATGAGCAGTTCTTC
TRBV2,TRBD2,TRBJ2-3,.,CASSLGLARADTQYF,TGTGCCAGCAGTTTGGGACTAGCGAGGGCAGATACGCAGTATTTT
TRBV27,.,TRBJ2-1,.,CASNRRDTPYNEQFF,TGTGCCAGCAACCGGCGGGACACACCCTACAATGAGCAGTTCTTC
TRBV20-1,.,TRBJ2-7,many,CSPGQGNGEQYF,TGCAGTCCGGGGCAGGGGAATGGCGAGCAGTACTTC
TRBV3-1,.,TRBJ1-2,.,CASSWAGTNFNYGYTF,TGTGCCAGCAGCTGGGCAGGGACTAACTTTAACTATGGCTACACCTTC
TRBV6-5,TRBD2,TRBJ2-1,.,CASSYFGEGNKQFF,TGTGCCAGTAGTTACTTCGGGGAGGGCAATAAGCAGTTCTTC
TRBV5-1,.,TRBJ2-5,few,CASSLDQPEVKRDQYF,TGCGCCAGCAGCTTGGATCAACCCGAGGTCAAGAGAGACCAGTACTTC
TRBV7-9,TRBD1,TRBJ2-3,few,CASSVSGQGAEDTQYF,TGTGCCAGCAGCGTATCGGGACAGGGGGCTGAAGATACGCAGTATTTT
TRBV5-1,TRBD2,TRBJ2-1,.,CASSPGLAGDQQFF,TGCGCCAGCAGCCCAGGACTAGCGGGGGACCAGCAGTTCTTC
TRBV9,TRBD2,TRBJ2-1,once,CASSDDSGSAANEQFF,TGTGCCAGCAGCGACGATAGCGGGAGCGCAGCGAATGAGCAGTTCTTC
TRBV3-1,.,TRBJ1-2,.,CASSQVRSNGYTF,TGTGCCAGCAGCCAAGTCAGGTCGAATGGCTACACCTTC
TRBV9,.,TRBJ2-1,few,CASSVQSSSSYNEQFF,TGTGCCAGCAGCGTCCAAAGTAGTAGCTCCTACAATGAGCAGTTCTTC
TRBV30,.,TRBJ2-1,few,CAWSGGAEQFF,TGTGCCTGGAGTGGGGGGGCCGAGCAGTTCTTC
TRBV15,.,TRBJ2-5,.,CATSKTDSGYQETQYF,TGTGCCACCAGCAAGACGGATAGCGGCTACCAAGAGACCCAGTACTTC
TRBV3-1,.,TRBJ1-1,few,CASRVGVNTEAFF,TGTGCCTCCCGGGTAGGGGTGAACACTGAAGCTTTCTTT
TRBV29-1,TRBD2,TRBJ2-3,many,CSVEASGGTDTQYF,TGCAGCGTTGAAGCGAGCGGGGGAACAGATACGCAGTATTTT
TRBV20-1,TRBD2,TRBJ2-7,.,CSAPRTSGLTYEQYF,TGCAGTGCTCCAAGGACTAGCGGCCTTACCTACGAGCAGTACTTC
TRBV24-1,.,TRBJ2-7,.,CATRLPRTGYVYEQYF,TGCGCCACCAGGTTGCCCCGGACGGGATATGTCTACGAGCAGTACTTC
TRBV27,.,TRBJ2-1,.,CASRPGLNTNNEQFF,TGTGCCAGCAGACCGGGACTCAACACCAACAATGAGCAGTTCTTC
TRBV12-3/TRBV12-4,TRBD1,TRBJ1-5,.,CASNPGQNQPQHF,TGTGCCAGCAATCCGGGACAGAATCAGCCCCAGCATTTT
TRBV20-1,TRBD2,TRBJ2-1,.,CSALPGGSGGYYNEQFF,TGCAGTGCTCTCCCCGGGGGCAGCGGGGGGTACTACAATGAGCAGTTCTTC
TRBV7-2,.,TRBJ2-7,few,CASSPWPGVSYEQYF,TGTGCCAGCAGCCCATGGCCGGGGGTTTCCTACGAGCAGTACTTC
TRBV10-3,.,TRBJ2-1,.,CATYPQERGNRNEQFF,TGTGCCACGTACCCCCAGGAACGGGGCAATCGAAATGAGCAGTTCTTC
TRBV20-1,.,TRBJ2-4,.,CSAHSAPIQYF,TGCAGTGCTCATAGCGCCCCCATTCAGTACTTC
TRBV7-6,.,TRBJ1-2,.,CASSSGVLYGYTF,TGTGCCAGCAGCTCAGGGGTACTTTATGGCTACACCTTC
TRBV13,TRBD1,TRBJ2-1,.,CASSLGTVHNNEQFF,TGTGCCAGCAGCCTAGGGACAGTCCACAACAATGAGCAGTTCTTC
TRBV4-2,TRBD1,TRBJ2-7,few,CASSPNSDRVGSYEQYF,TGTGCCAGCAGCCCGAATTCGGACAGGGTGGGTTCCTACGAGCAGTACTTC
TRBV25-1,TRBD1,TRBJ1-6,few,CASSATGPKRSCPYNSPLHF,TGTGCCAGCAGTGCGACAGGGCCTAAGAGGAGTTGCCCCTATAATTCACCCCTCCACTTT
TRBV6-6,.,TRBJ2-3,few,CASRGVKDTQYF,TGTGCCAGCAGAGGGGTGAAAGATACGCAGTATTTT
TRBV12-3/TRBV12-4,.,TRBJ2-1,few,CASSRDLWAEQFF,TGTGCCAGCAGTAGGGACCTCTGGGCTGAGCAGTTCTTC
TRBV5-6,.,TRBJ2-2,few,CASSPGDIPELFF,TGTGCCAGCAGCCCCGGGGACATTCCGGAGCTGTTTTTT
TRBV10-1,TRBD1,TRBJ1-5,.,CASSDGTGVQPQHF,TGCGCCAGCAGTGACGGGACAGGGGTTCAGCCCCAGCATTTT
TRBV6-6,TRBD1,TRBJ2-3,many,CASIDGTGGADTQYF,TGTGCCAGCATCGACGGGACAGGGGGCGCAGATACGCAGTATTTT
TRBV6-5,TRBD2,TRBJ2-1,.,CASNLLAGGRSSYNEQFF,TGTGCCAGCAATCTACTAGCGGGGGGCAGATCGTCCTACAATGAGCAGTTCTTC
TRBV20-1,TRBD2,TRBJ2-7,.,CSARSLAGGRNEQYF,TGCAGTGCTAGATCGCTAGCGGGAGGACGGAACGAGCAGTACTTC
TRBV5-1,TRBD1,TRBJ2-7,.,CASSLDRGVDEQYF,TGCGCCAGCAGCTTGGACAGGGGGGTCGACGAGCAGTACTTC
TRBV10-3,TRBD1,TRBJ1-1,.,CAIREGDRGFAEAFF,TGTGCCATCAGAGAGGGGGACAGGGGGTTCGCTGAAGCTTTCTTT
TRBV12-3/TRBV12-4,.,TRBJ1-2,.,CASSYGSGYTF,TGTGCCAGCAGTTATGGATCTGGCTACACCTTC
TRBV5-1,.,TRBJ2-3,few,CASSYTGEGSDTQYF,TGCGCCAGCAGCTACACAGGGGAGGGGTCAGATACGCAGTATTTT
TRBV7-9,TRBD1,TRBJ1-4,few,CASSPLGTGRTNEKLFF,TGTGCCAGCAGCCCCCTTGGGACAGGGCGGACTAATGAAAAACTGTTTTTT
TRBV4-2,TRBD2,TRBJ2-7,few,CASSQETGGDYEQYF,TGTGCCAGCAGCCAAGAAACGGGAGGCGATTACGAGCAGTACTTC
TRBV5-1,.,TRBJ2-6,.,CASRPGMSGRQSGANVLTF,TGCGCCAGCAGGCCCGGCATGTCAGGGAGACAGTCTGGGGCCAACGTCCTGACTTTC
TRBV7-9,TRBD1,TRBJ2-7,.,CASSGFGTGGYEQYF,TGTGCCAGCAGCGGATTCGGGACAGGAGGCTACGAGCAGTACTTC
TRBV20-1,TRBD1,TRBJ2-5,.,CSASTIETGQGMGKQYF,TGCAGTGCTAGCACCATAGAAACGGGACAGGGTATGGGGAAGCAGTACTTC
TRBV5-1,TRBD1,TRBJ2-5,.,CASSTGQGEQYF,TGCGCCAGCAGCACAGGACAGGGTGAGCAGTACTTC
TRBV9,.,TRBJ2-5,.,CASSVGSGPAHGQYF,TGTGCCAGCAGCGTAGGGTCGGGTCCGGCCCACGGGCAGTACTTC
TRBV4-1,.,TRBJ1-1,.,CASSQDPGHLVGLGEAFF,TGCGCCAGCAGCCAAGACCCCGGACACCTGGTTGGATTAGGTGAAGCTTTCTTT
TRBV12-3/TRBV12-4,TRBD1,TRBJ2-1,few,CASSPTGTGIINEQFF,TGTGCCAGCAGTCCTACCGGGACAGGGATCATCAATGAGCAGTTCTTC
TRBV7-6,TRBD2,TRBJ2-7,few,CASGVRATSGRASYEQYF,TGTGCCAGCGGAGTCCGAGCGACTAGCGGGAGGGCCTCCTACGAGCAGTACTTC
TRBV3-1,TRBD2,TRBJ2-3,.,CASSQSPLGLAAQGDTQYF,TGTGCCAGCAGCCAAAGCCCGCTCGGACTAGCGGCACAAGGAGATACGCAGTATTTT
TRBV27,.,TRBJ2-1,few,CASSFAATTVSDEQFF,TGTGCCAGCAGTTTCGCGGCGACAACGGTTTCGGATGAGCAGTTCTTC
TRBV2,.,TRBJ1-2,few,CASSDYPSRVDTF,TGTGCCAGCAGCGACTACCCGAGCAGGGTGGACACCTTC
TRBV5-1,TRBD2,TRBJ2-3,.,CASSPEGLAGGADTQYF,TGCGCCAGCAGCCCGGAGGGACTAGCGGGGGGCGCAGATACGCAGTATTTT
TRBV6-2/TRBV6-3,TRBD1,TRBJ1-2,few,CASSYRDRRYYGYTF,TGTGCCAGCAGTTACCGGGACAGGAGGTACTATGGCTACACCTTC